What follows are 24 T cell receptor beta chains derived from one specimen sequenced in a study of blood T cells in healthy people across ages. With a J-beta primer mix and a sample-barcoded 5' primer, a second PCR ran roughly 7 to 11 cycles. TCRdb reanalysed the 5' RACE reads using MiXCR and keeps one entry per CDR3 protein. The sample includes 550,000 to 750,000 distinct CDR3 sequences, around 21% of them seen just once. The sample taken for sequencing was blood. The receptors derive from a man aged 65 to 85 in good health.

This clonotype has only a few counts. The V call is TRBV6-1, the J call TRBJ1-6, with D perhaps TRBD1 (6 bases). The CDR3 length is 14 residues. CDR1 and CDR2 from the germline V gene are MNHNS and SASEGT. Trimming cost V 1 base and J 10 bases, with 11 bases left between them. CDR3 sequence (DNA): TGTGCCAGCAGTGAAGAGGCAGGGGCATCACCCCTCCACTTT. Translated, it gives CASSEEAGASPLHF.

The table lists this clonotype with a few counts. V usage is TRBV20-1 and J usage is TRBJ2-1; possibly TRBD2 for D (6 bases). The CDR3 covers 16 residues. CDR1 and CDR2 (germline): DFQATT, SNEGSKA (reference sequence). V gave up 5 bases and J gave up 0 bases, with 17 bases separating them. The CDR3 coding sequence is TGCAGTGCTCGCCCCTTAGCGGAAAGCTCCTACAATGAGCAGTTCTTC. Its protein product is CSARPLAESSYNEQFF.

The DNA for the CDR3 is TGTGCCAGCAGTTTAGGGGGACAGGTCTATGGCTACACCTTC. It translates to CASSLGGQVYGYTF. The chain links TRBV12-3 or TRBV12-4 to TRBJ1-2, with TRBD1 matching over 8 bases. CDR3 length equals 14 residues. V was clipped by 1 base and J by 4 bases; unmatched bases: 2.

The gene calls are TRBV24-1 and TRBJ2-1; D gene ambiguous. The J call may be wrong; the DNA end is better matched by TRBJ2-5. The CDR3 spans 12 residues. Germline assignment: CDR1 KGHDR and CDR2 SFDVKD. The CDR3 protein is CATSDLRETQYF. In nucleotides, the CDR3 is TGTGCCACCAGTGATTTGCGGGAGACCCAGTACTTC.

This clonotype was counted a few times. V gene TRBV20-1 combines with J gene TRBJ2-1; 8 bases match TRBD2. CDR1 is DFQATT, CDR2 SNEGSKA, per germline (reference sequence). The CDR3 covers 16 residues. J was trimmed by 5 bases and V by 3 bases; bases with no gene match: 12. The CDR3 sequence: CSARGLAGSTNNEQFF. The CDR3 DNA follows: TGCAGTGCTAGGGGGCTAGCGGGTTCCACTAACAATGAGCAGTTCTTC.

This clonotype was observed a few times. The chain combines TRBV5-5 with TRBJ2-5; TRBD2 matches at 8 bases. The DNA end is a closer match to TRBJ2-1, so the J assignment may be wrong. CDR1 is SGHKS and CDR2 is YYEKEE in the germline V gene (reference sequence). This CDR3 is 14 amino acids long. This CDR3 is CASSLGSGMDEQFF. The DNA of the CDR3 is TGTGCCAGCAGTCTTGGTAGCGGGATGGATGAGCAGTTCTTC.

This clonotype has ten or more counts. CDR3 region: CSAKKGLAGEQFF. DNA of the CDR3: TGCAGTGCAAAGAAGGGACTTGCCGGTGAGCAGTTCTTC. This chain joins TRBV20-1 and TRBJ2-1, with D possibly being TRBD2 (6 bases). V lost 6 bases to trimming and J lost 9 bases, with 18 bases between them. Germline CDR1 DFQATT, CDR2 SNEGSKA (reference sequence). The CDR3 has 13 amino acids.

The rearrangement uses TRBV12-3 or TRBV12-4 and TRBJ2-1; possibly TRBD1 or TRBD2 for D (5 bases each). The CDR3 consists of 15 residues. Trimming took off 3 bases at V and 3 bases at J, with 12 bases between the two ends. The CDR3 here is CASSFPERGYNEQFF. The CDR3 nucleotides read TGTGCCAGCAGTTTTCCGGAGAGGGGCTACAATGAGCAGTTCTTC.

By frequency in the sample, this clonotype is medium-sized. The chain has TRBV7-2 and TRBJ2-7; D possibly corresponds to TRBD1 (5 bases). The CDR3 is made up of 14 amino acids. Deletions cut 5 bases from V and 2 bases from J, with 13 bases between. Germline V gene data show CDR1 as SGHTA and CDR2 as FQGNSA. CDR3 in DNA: TGTGCCAGCAGCATTACAACAGGAGCCTACGAGCAGTACTTC. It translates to CASSITTGAYEQYF.

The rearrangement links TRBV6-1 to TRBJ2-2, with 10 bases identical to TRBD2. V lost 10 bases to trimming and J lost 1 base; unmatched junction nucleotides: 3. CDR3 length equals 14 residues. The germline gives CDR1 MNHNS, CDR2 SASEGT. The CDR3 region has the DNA TGTGCCACTAAGCGGGAGGGGAACACCGGGGAGCTGTTTTTT. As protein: CATKREGNTGELFF.

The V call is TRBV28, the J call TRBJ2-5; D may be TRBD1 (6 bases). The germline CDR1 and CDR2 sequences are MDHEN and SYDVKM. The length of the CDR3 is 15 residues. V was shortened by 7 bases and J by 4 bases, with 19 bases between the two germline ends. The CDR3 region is CASKLTGQILETQYF. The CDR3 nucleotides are TGTGCCAGCAAACTAACCGGACAGATCCTAGAGACCCAGTACTTC.

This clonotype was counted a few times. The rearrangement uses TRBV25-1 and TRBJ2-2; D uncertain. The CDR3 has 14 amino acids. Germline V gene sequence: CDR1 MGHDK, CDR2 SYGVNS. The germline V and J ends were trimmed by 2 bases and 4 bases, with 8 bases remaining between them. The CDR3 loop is CASSEGRTTGELFF. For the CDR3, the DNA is TGTGCCAGCAGTGAAGGACGTACCACCGGGGAGCTGTTTTTT.

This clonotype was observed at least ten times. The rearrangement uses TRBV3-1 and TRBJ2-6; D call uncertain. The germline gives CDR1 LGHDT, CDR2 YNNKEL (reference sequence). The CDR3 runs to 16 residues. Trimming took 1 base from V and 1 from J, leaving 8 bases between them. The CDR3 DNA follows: TGTGCCAGCAGCCAAGGAACCGGGTCTGGGGCCAACGTCCTGACTTTC. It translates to CASSQGTGSGANVLTF.

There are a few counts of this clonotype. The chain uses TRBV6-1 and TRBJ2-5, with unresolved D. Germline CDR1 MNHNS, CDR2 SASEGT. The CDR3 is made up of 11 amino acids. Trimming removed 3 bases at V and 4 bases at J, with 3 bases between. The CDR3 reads CASSEVETQYF. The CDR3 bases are TGTGCCAGCAGTGAGGTAGAGACCCAGTACTTC.

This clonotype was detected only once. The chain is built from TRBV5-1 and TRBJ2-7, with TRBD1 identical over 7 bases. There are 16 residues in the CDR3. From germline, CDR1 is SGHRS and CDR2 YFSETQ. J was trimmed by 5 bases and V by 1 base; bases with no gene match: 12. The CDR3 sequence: CASSLSQGRKGHEQYF. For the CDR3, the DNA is TGCGCCAGCAGCTTGTCACAGGGGCGAAAAGGTCACGAGCAGTACTTC.

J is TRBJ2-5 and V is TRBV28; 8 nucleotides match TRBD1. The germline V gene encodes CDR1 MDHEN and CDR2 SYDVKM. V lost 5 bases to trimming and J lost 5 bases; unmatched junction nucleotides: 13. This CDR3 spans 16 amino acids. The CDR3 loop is CASSPSPRGRGETQYF. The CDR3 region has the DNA TGTGCCAGCAGTCCCTCCCCCAGGGGGCGAGGGGAGACCCAGTACTTC.

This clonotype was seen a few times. The CDR3 loop is CAIRDSPYEQYF. As DNA, the CDR3 is TGTGCCATCAGGGACAGCCCCTACGAGCAGTACTTC. The chain combines TRBV10-3 with TRBJ2-5; possible D gene TRBD1, 6 bases. Matching the DNA end better, TRBJ2-7 makes the J call doubtful. The germline V gene has CDR1 ENHRY and CDR2 SYGVKD. The CDR3 loop spans 12 amino acids.

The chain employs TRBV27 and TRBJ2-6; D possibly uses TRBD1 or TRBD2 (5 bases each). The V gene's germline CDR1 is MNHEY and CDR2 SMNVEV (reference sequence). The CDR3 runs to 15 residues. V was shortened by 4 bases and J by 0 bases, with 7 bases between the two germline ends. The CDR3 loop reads CASSWDDSGANVLTF. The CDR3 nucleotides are TGTGCCAGCAGTTGGGACGACTCTGGGGCCAACGTCCTGACTTTC.

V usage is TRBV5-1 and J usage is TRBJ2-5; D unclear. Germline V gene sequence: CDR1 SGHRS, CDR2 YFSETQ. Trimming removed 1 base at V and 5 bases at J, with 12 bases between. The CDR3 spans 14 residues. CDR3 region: CASSLMFSRETQYF. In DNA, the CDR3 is TGCGCCAGCAGCTTGATGTTTTCACGGGAGACCCAGTACTTC. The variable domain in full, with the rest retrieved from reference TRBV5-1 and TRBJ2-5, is KAGVTQTPRYLIKTRGQQVTLSCSPISGHRSVSWYQQTPGQGLQFLFEYFSETQRNKGNFPGRFSGRQFSNSRSEMNVSTLELGDSALYLCASSLMFSRETQYFGPGTRLLVL.

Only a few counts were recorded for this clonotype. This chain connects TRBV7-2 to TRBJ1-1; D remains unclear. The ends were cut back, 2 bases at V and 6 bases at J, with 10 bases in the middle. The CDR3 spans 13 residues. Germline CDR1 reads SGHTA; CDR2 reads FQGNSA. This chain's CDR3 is CASSLSLNAEAFF. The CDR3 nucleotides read TGTGCCAGCAGCTTAAGTCTAAACGCTGAAGCTTTCTTT. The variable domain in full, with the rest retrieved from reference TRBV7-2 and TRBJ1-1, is GAGVSQSPSNKVTEKGKDVELRCDPISGHTALYWYRQSLGQGLEFLIYFQGNSAPDKSGLPSDRFSAERTGGSVSTLTIQRTQQEDSAVYLCASSLSLNAEAFFGQGTRLTVV.

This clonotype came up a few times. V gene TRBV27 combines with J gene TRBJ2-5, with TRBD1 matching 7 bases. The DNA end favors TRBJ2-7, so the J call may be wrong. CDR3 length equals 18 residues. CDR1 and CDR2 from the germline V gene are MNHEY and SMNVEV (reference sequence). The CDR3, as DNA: TGTGCCAGCAGTTACTCGGGACAGACGTATTCTGGAGCCTACGAGCAGTACTTC. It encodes CASSYSGQTYSGAYEQYF.

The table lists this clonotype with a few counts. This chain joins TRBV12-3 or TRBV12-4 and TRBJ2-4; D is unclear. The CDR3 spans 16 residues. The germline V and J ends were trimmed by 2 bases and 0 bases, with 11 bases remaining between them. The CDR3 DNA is TGTGCCAGCAGTTTAAGTACAGTCCTAGCCAAAAACATTCAGTACTTC. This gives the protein CASSLSTVLAKNIQYF.

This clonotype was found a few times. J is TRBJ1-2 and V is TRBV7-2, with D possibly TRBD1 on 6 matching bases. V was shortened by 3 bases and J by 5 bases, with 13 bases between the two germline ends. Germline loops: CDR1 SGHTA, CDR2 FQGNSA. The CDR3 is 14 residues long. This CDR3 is CASSFPGTPYGYTF. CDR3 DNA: TGTGCCAGCAGCTTCCCCGGGACACCTTATGGCTACACCTTC.

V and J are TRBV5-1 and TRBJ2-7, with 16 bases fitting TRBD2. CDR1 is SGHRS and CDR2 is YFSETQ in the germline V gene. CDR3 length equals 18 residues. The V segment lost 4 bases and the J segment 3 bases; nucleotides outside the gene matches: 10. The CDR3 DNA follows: TGCGCCAGCAGCGTAATTCCGGGACTAGCGGGAGGGAACTACGAGCAGTACTTC. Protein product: CASSVIPGLAGGNYEQYF.